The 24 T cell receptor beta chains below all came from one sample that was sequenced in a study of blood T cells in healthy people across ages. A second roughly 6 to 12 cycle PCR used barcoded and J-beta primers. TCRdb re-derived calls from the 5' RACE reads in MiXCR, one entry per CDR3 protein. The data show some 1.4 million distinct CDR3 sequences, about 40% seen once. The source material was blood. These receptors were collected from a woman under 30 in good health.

CDR3: CASSQDPIFRQETQYF. The CDR3 nucleotides are TGCGCCAGCAGCCAAGATCCTATCTTCCGGCAAGAGACCCAGTACTTC. V gene TRBV4-1 combines with J gene TRBJ2-5; D not certain. Germline V gives CDR1 MGHRA, CDR2 YSYEKL. V was clipped by 0 bases and J by 2 bases, with 13 bases between them. The CDR3 consists of 16 residues.

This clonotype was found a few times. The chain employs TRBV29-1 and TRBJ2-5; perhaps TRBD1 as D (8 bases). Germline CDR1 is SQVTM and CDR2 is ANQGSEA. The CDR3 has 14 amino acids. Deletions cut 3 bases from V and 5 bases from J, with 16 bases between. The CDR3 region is CSVDRGLGGETQYF. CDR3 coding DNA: TGCAGCGTTGACAGGGGGCTCGGGGGGGAGACCCAGTACTTC.

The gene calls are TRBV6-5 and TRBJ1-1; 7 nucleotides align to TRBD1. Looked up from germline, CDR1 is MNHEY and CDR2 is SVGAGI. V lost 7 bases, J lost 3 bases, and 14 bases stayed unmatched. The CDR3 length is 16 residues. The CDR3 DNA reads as TGTGCCAGCACCCGCATAGGGACAGTCCCCGACACTGAAGCTTTCTTT. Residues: CASTRIGTVPDTEAFF.

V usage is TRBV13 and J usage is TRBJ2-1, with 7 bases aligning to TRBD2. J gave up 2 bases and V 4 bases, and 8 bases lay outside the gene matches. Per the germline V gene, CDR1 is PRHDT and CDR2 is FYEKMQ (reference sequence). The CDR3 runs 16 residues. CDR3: CASSSRAGPAYNEQFF. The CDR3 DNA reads TGTGCCAGCAGCTCACGAGCGGGGCCCGCCTACAATGAGCAGTTCTTC.

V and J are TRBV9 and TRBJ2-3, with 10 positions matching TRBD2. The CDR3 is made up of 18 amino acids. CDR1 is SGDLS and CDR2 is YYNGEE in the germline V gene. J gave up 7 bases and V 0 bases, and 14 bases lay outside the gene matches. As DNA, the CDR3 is TGTGCCAGCAGCGTAGGTGAAGGGGTAGCGGGGGGTGGCAATACGCAGTATTTT. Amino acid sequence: CASSVGEGVAGGGNTQYF. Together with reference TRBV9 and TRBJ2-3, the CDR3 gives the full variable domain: DSGVTQTPKHLITATGQRVTLRCSPRSGDLSVYWYQQSLDQGLQFLIQYYNGEERAKGNILERFSAQQFPDLHSELNLSSLELGDSALYFCASSVGEGVAGGGNTQYFGPGTRLTVL.

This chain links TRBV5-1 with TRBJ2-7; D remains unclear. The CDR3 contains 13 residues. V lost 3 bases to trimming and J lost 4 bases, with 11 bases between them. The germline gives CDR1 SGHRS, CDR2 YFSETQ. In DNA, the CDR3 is TGCGCCAGCAGCTGGGTGGTAGAATACGAGCAGTACTTC. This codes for CASSWVVEYEQYF.

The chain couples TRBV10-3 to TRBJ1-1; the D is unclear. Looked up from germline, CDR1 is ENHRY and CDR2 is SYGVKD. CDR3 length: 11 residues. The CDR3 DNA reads TGTCCCGCAAAATCGAACACTGAAGCTTTCTTT. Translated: CPAKSNTEAFF.

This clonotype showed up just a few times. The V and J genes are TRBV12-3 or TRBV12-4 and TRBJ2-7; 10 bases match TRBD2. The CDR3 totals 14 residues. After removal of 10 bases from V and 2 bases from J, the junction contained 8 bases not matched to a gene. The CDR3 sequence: CATVAGGSAYEQYF. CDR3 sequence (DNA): TGTGCCACCGTAGCGGGGGGATCCGCCTACGAGCAGTACTTC.

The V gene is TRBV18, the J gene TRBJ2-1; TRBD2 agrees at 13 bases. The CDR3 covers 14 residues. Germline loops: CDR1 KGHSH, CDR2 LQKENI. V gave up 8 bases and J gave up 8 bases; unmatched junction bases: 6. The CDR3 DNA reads TGTGCCAGCCCCAGGACTAGCGGGAGTGATGAGCAGTTCTTC. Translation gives CASPRTSGSDEQFF.

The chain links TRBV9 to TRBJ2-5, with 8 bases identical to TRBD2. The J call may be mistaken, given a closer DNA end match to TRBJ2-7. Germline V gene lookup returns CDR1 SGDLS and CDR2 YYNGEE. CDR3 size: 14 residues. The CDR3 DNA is TGTGCCAGCAGCCAAACACTAGCGGCCTACGAGCAGTACTTC. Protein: CASSQTLAAYEQYF.

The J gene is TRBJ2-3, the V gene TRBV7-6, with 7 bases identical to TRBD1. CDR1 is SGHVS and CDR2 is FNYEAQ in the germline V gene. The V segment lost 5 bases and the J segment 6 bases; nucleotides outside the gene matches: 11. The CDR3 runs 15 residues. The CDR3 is CASSQRLGTADTQYF. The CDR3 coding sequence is TGTGCCAGCAGCCAGCGCCTCGGGACAGCCGATACGCAGTATTTT.

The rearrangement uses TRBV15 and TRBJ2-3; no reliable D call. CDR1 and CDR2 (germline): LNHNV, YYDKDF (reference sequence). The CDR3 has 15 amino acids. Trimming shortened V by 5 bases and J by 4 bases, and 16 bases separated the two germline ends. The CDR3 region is CATSGVGYGSDTQYF. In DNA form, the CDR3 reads TGTGCCACCAGCGGGGTCGGGTATGGGTCAGATACGCAGTATTTT.

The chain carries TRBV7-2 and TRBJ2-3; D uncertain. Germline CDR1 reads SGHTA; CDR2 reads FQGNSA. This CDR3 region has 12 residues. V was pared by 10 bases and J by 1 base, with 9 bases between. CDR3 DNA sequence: TGTGCCACCGCCCTTGGCACAGATACGCAGTATTTT. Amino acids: CATALGTDTQYF.

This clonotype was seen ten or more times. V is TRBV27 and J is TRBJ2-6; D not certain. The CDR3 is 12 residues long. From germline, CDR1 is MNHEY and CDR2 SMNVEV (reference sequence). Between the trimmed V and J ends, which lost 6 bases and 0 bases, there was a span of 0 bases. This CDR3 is CASSSGANVLTF. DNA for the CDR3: TGTGCCAGCAGCTCTGGGGCCAACGTCCTGACTTTC.

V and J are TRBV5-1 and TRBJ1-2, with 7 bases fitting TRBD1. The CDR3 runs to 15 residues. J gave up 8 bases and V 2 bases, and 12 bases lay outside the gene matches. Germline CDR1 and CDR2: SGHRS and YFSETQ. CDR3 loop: CASSLQGTGLEGYTF. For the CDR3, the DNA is TGCGCCAGCAGCTTACAGGGGACCGGCCTAGAGGGCTACACCTTC.

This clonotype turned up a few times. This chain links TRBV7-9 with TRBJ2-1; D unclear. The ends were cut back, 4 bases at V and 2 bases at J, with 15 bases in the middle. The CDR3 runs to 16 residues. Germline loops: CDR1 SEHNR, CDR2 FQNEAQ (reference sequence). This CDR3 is CASSSRSAMTYNEQFF. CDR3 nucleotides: TGTGCCAGCAGCTCCAGGTCCGCAATGACCTACAATGAGCAGTTCTTC. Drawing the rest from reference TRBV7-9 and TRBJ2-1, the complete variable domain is DTGVSQNPRHKITKRGQNVTFRCDPISEHNRLYWYRQTLGQGPEFLTYFQNEAQLEKSRLLSDRFSAERPKGSFSTLEIQRTEQGDSAMYLCASSSRSAMTYNEQFFGPGTRLTVL.

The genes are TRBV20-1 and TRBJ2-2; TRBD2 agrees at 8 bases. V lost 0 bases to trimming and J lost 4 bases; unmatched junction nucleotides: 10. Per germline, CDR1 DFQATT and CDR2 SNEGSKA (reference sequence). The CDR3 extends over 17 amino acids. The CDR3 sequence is CSARDSTNSGVTGELFF. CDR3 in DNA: TGCAGTGCTAGAGATTCAACTAATAGCGGGGTCACCGGGGAGCTGTTTTTT.

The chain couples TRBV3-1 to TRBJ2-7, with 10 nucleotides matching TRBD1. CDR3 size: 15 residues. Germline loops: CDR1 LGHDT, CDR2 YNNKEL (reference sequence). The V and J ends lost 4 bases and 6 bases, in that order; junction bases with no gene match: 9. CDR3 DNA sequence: TGTGCCAGCAGCCTGGGACAGGGGTCAATGGGCGAGCAGTACTTC. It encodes CASSLGQGSMGEQYF.

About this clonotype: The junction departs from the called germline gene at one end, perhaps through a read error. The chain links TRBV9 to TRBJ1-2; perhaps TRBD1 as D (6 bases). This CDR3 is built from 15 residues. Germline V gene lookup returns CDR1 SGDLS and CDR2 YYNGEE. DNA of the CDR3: TGTGCCAGCGGCGTTAAGGGACACAGTAACTATGGCTACACCTTC. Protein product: CASGVKGHSNYGYTF. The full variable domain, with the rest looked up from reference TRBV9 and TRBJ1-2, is DSGVTQTPKHLITATGQRVTLRCSPRSGDLSVYWYQQSLDQGLQFLIQYYNGEERAKGNILERFSAQQFPDLHSELNLSSLELGDSALYFCASGVKGHSNYGYTFGSGTRLTVV.

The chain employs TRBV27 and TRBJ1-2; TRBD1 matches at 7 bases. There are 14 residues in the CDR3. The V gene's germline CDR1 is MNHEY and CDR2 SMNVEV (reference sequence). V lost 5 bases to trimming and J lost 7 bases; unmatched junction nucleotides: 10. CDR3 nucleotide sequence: TGTGCCAGCAGTGTAGCAGGACAGGTCTCTGGCTACACCTTC. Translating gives CASSVAGQVSGYTF.

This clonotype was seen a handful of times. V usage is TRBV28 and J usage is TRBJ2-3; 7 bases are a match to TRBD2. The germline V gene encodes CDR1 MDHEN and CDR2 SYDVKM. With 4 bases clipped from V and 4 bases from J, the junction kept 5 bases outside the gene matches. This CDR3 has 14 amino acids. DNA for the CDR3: TGTGCCAGCAGTTCCTGGGGGGGACCAGATACGCAGTATTTT. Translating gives CASSSWGGPDTQYF.

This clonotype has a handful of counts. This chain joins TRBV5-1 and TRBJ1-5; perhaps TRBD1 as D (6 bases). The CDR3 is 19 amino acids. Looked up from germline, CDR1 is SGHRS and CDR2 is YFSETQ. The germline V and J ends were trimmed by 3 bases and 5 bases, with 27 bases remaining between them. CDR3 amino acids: CASSSPKDQTGFWDQPQHF. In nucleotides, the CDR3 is TGCGCCAGCAGCTCACCGAAGGACCAAACAGGGTTTTGGGATCAGCCCCAGCATTTT.

CDR3 in amino acids: CASSVSGIHSYNEQYF. In DNA form, the CDR3 reads TGTGCCAGCAGCGTCTCCGGGATCCACTCCTACAATGAGCAGTACTTC. The V gene is TRBV9, the J gene TRBJ2-1; weak D call: TRBD2 (5 bases). The DNA end favors TRBJ2-7, so the J call may be wrong. This CDR3 is 16 amino acids long. The germline V gene encodes CDR1 SGDLS and CDR2 YYNGEE.

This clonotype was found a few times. CDR3 in amino acids: CASSSEGGPPYEQYF. The CDR3 region has the DNA TGTGCCAGCAGCTCGGAGGGAGGGCCTCCCTACGAGCAGTACTTC. This rearrangement joins TRBV7-6 to TRBJ2-7; 7 positions match TRBD2. The CDR3 length is 15 residues. After removal of 4 bases from V and 2 bases from J, the junction contained 8 bases not matched to a gene. CDR1 and CDR2 (germline): SGHVS, FNYEAQ.